A single sample is the source of the 6 T cell receptor beta chains below, sequenced in a study of T cells in Graves' hyperthyroidism and ophthalmopathy. Regions amplified from RNA transcripts were the TCR beta CDR3 regions. The TCR CDR3 was amplified in a first-round RT-PCR using the HTBI primer set. Each CDR3 protein gets one entry after TCRdb re-called the multiplex PCR reads with MiXCR. Found here are about 260,000 distinct CDR3 sequences, about 25% of them singletons; the top ten hold approximately 25%. The sample taken for sequencing was blood. The source is a man aged 35 to 55 with Graves' hyperthyroidism that later progressed to Graves' ophthalmopathy.

Many counts were recorded for this clonotype. The chain couples TRBV30 to TRBJ2-2, with TRBD2 matching 13 bases. Germline V lookup: CDR1 GTSNPN, CDR2 SVGIG (reference sequence). V gave up 5 bases and J gave up 3 bases; unmatched junction bases: 3. The length of the CDR3 is 15 residues. The CDR3 protein is CAWATSGRYTGELFF. In DNA, the CDR3 is TGTGCCTGGGCGACTAGCGGGAGGTACACCGGGGAGCTGTTTTTT.

This sequence joins TRBV5-4 and TRBJ1-1, with D tentatively TRBD1 (5 bases). The V end was cut by 3 bases, the J end by 1 base, with 10 bases between. The CDR3 is made up of 14 amino acids. Looked up from germline, CDR1 is SGHNT and CDR2 is YYREEE (reference sequence). The CDR3 spells CASSSRGENTEAFF. Written as DNA, the CDR3 is TGTGCCAGCAGCTCGAGAGGGGAGAACACTGAAGCTTTCTTT.

CDR3 region: CASSLARQTSNQPQHF. The DNA for the CDR3 is TGTGCCAGCAGCTTAGCGCGGCAGACTAGCAATCAGCCCCAGCATTTT. The V and J genes are TRBV7-2 and TRBJ1-5; D is unresolved. The germline gives CDR1 SGHTA, CDR2 FQGNSA. The CDR3 is 16 residues long. Trimming shortened V by 0 bases and J by 0 bases, and 9 bases separated the two germline ends.

The chain employs TRBV27 and TRBJ1-1, with a tentative D call TRBD1 (5 bases). This CDR3 spans 21 amino acids. The V gene's germline CDR1 is MNHEY and CDR2 SMNVEV (reference sequence). With 2 bases removed from V and 0 bases from J, the gap between germline ends came to 28 bases. The CDR3 DNA reads TGTGCCAGCAGTTTACGACAAAGCCCCTTCCTCAGACAGATCATGAACACTGAAGCTTTCTTT. Protein sequence: CASSLRQSPFLRQIMNTEAFF.

The rearrangement joins TRBV12-3 or TRBV12-4 to TRBJ2-7; TRBD2 aligns across 7 bases. The ends lost 5 bases at V and 6 bases at J; junction bases unmatched: 7. There are 13 residues in the CDR3. CDR3 bases: TGTGCCAGCAGTGAGACTAGCAACTTCGAGCAGTACTTC. Protein product: CASSETSNFEQYF.

This clonotype was recorded a few times. J is TRBJ1-1 and V is TRBV4-1; 10 bases fit TRBD1. The J segment lost 3 bases and the V segment lost 3 bases, leaving 13 bases of the junction unmatched. The CDR3 totals 18 residues. The germline CDR1 and CDR2 sequences are MGHRA and YSYEKL. The CDR3 protein is CASSQTTGGRLTDTEAFF. The CDR3 nucleotides are TGCGCCAGCAGCCAGACGACAGGGGGCCGCTTAACGGACACTGAAGCTTTCTTT.